The 14 T cell receptor beta chains reported below all come from one sample, sequenced in a study of cytomegalovirus exposure and HLA in healthy donors. This PCR relied on a set of 60 Vbeta primers and 13 Jbeta primers. Assay: immunoSEQ multiplex PCR; the TCRdb copy retains only in-frame clones and omits some. Here the sample spans 110,000 to 150,000 clones, roughly 70% being singletons. The specimen sequenced was PBMCs. The source of these receptors is a woman aged 40 to 50 in good health and CMV-seronegative.

This clone was observed a single time. This sequence joins TRBV15 and TRBJ1-5; 9 bases agree with TRBD1. The CDR3 consists of 17 residues. Germline lookup yields CDR1 LNHNV and CDR2 YYDKDF (reference sequence). With 1 base clipped from V and 5 bases from J, the junction kept 9 bases outside the gene matches. CDR3 in amino acids: CATSRGAGQGGHQPQHF. The CDR3 coding sequence is TGTGCCACCAGCAGAGGAGCGGGACAGGGAGGCCATCAGCCCCAGCATTTT.

This clone has a single count. This chain connects TRBV6-1 to TRBJ1-5; D remains unclear. Trimming took off 2 bases at V and 0 bases at J, with 5 bases between the two ends. The CDR3 length is 14 residues. CDR1 MNHNS and CDR2 SASEGT come from the germline V gene. The DNA for the CDR3 is TGTGCCAGCAGTGAACAGGATAGCAATCAGCCCCAGCATTTT. Amino acid sequence: CASSEQDSNQPQHF.

This clone appeared a few times. The chain uses TRBV30 and TRBJ1-2; 9 nucleotides align to TRBD1. Per germline, CDR1 GTSNPN and CDR2 SVGIG (reference sequence). The CDR3 runs to 11 residues. V shed 8 bases and J 8 bases; nucleotides not matched to a gene: 6. The CDR3 DNA reads TGTGCCGGTACAGGGGGCAGGGGCTACACCTTC. It is translated as CAGTGGRGYTF.

This chain links TRBV25-1 with TRBJ1-1; possibly TRBD1 for D (5 bases). This CDR3 has 12 residues. CDR1 MGHDK and CDR2 SYGVNS come from the germline V gene. Trimming took 5 bases from V and 6 from J, leaving 10 bases between them. The CDR3 sequence: CASSLTGAEAFF. CDR3 nucleotide sequence: TGTGCCAGCAGTCTGACGGGGGCTGAAGCTTTCTTT.

The rearrangement joins TRBV18 to TRBJ2-1, with TRBD1 matching 9 bases. J was trimmed by 4 bases and V by 3 bases; bases with no gene match: 13. Germline assignment: CDR1 KGHSH and CDR2 LQKENI. This CDR3 region has 18 residues. CDR3 loop: CASSPRTGVYFLYNEQFF. CDR3 sequence (DNA): TGTGCCAGCTCACCCAGGACAGGGGTGTATTTTCTTTACAATGAGCAGTTCTTC.

V and J are TRBV27 and TRBJ2-5, with D possibly TRBD2 on 6 matching bases. Germline-derived CDR1 and CDR2 are MNHEY and SMNVEV (reference sequence). CDR3 length: 12 residues. V lost 8 bases to trimming and J lost 5 bases, with 12 bases between them. The CDR3: CASGGLAETQYF. The CDR3 region has the DNA TGTGCCAGCGGAGGGTTGGCGGAGACCCAGTACTTC.

J is TRBJ1-6 and V is TRBV5-4; TRBD1 aligns across 11 bases. Germline V CDR1 and CDR2: SGHNT, YYREEE (reference sequence). There are 15 residues in the CDR3. Trimming cost V 7 bases and J 8 bases; bases outside gene matches: 8. The DNA of the CDR3 is TGTGCCAGCCCGGGACAGGGGGTTAGAGATTCACCCCTCCACTTT. It is translated as CASPGQGVRDSPLHF.

The rearrangement uses TRBV6-1 and TRBJ1-2; 8 nucleotides line up with TRBD1. The J segment lost 8 bases and the V segment lost 4 bases, leaving 9 bases of the junction unmatched. Germline loops: CDR1 MNHNS, CDR2 SASEGT. The CDR3 is 14 amino acids. This chain's CDR3 is CASSGQGTGTGYTF. In nucleotides, the CDR3 is TGTGCCAGCAGTGGACAAGGGACAGGAACGGGCTACACCTTC.

The chain carries TRBV2 and TRBJ2-7, with 9 bases matching TRBD1. V was pared by 8 bases and J by 3 bases, with 5 bases of the junction left unmatched. Germline V gene lookup returns CDR1 SNHLY and CDR2 FYNNEI. The CDR3 has 13 amino acids. CDR3 sequence (DNA): TGTGCCAGCGATGCGGGACAGGGCTACGAGCAGTACTTC. The encoded protein is CASDAGQGYEQYF.

This clone occurred a few times. The chain carries TRBV19 and TRBJ1-5; 7 nucleotides match TRBD1. The CDR3 consists of 16 residues. CDR1 LNHDA and CDR2 SQIVND come from the germline V gene (reference sequence). Trimming cost V 0 bases and J 5 bases; bases outside gene matches: 7. The CDR3, as DNA: TGTGCCAGTAGTATAGATCAGGGGACAGTTTATCAGCCCCAGCATTTT. Its protein product is CASSIDQGTVYQPQHF.

The chain employs TRBV4-2 and TRBJ1-5; no reliable D call. The CDR3 is made up of 13 amino acids. Germline CDR1 is LGHNA and CDR2 is YNFKEQ. The ends were cut back, 0 bases at V and 5 bases at J, with 5 bases in the middle. The CDR3 is CASSQDRYQPQHF. CDR3 DNA sequence: TGTGCCAGCAGCCAAGATCGGTATCAGCCCCAGCATTTT.

This sequence joins TRBV19 and TRBJ1-4; D not resolved. The CDR3 length is 14 residues. Germline V lookup: CDR1 LNHDA, CDR2 SQIVND (reference sequence). The germline V and J ends were trimmed by 6 bases and 0 bases, with 8 bases remaining between them. The CDR3 DNA sequence: TGTGCCAGTAGCAACAGTGCAACTAATGAAAAACTGTTTTTT. Protein product: CASSNSATNEKLFF.

The chain recombines TRBV5-5 with TRBJ2-7; D may be TRBD2 (5 bases). The CDR3 runs to 15 residues. Germline V lookup: CDR1 SGHKS, CDR2 YYEKEE (reference sequence). V lost 5 bases, J lost 0 bases, and 15 bases lay in between. The CDR3 bases are TGTGCCAGCAGTTCCCCTGAGGGTGACTCCTACGAGCAGTACTTC. Protein: CASSSPEGDSYEQYF.

This clone was observed a handful of times. The chain joins TRBV7-3 to TRBJ2-6; TRBD1 matches 10 bases. The junction had 14 bases not matched to a gene; V was cut back by 2 bases and J by 1 base. Germline V lookup: CDR1 SGHTA, CDR2 FQGTGA. The CDR3 is 21 amino acids. The CDR3 coding sequence is TGTGCCAGCAGCTTAGGTCCCCTGACAGGGGGCGGGTCATCTGGGGCCAACGTCCTGACTTTC. It yields the protein CASSLGPLTGGGSSGANVLTF.